These 21 T cell receptor beta chains originate from one sample sequenced in a study of cytomegalovirus exposure and HLA in healthy donors. Clones were sequenced by immunoSEQ multiplex PCR, and TCRdb holds only the in-frame ones, with some missing. The sample yields under 150,000 clones, about 88% seen once. The specimen sequenced was PBMCs. These TCRs come from a young man in good health and CMV-seropositive.

The chain couples TRBV7-8 to TRBJ2-7; D might be TRBD1 (5 bases). V lost 6 bases and J 1 base, leaving 13 bases between the germline ends. Germline V gene data show CDR1 as SGHVS and CDR2 as FQNEAQ. The CDR3 is 14 amino acids. In DNA form, the CDR3 reads TGTGCCAGCAGAAAGACAGAAACTTCCTACGAGCAGTACTTC. As protein: CASRKTETSYEQYF.

This chain uses TRBV18 with TRBJ2-7, with 7 bases lining up with TRBD1. V gave up 2 bases and J gave up 6 bases; unmatched junction bases: 10. This CDR3 spans 15 amino acids. CDR1 is KGHSH, CDR2 LQKENI, per germline. The CDR3 DNA follows: TGTGCCAGCTCACCAACCGGGACAGCGGTCGGCGAGCAGTACTTC. This sequence encodes CASSPTGTAVGEQYF.

CDR3 region: CASSRMYLETQYF. The CDR3 DNA sequence: TGTGCCAGCAGCCGAATGTACTTGGAGACCCAGTACTTC. The V call is TRBV11-3, the J call TRBJ2-5; D gene uncertain. Germline CDR1 and CDR2: SGHNT and YENEEA. This CDR3 region has 13 residues. Between the trimmed V and J ends, which lost 5 bases and 5 bases, there was a span of 12 bases.

CDR3 nucleotides: TGTGCCAGCAGCGAAAAAATTCAAAGGGGTGGCTACACCTTC. This encodes CASSEKIQRGGYTF. V usage is TRBV2 and J usage is TRBJ1-2; D is possibly TRBD1 (5 bases). Germline CDR1 is SNHLY and CDR2 is FYNNEI. The CDR3 consists of 14 residues. V lost 6 bases to trimming and J lost 7 bases, with 18 bases between them.

The chain couples TRBV27 to TRBJ2-3; weak D call: TRBD2 (6 bases). Trimming shortened V by 6 bases and J by 6 bases, and 13 bases separated the two germline ends. The germline V gene has CDR1 MNHEY and CDR2 SMNVEV (reference sequence). The CDR3 length is 13 residues. CDR3 in DNA: TGTGCCAGCAGCCCGTACCGGGGGGATACGCAGTATTTT. It codes for CASSPYRGDTQYF.

This clone has a handful of counts. The genes are TRBV7-8 and TRBJ2-7; 11 positions agree with TRBD2. This CDR3 is 15 amino acids long. The trim removed 5 bases at V and 4 bases at J, leaving 7 bases unmatched. Germline loops: CDR1 SGHVS, CDR2 FQNEAQ. The CDR3 region has the DNA TGTGCCAGCAGCATGGGGACTAGCGGAGGGTACGAGCAGTACTTC. Its protein is CASSMGTSGGYEQYF.

The chain combines TRBV2 with TRBJ2-5; 9 positions match TRBD2. The CDR3 contains 17 residues. Germline CDR1 reads SNHLY; CDR2 reads FYNNEI. V lost 4 bases to trimming and J lost 5 bases; unmatched junction nucleotides: 14. The CDR3: CASSVVAGELLSETQYF. CDR3 in DNA: TGTGCCAGCAGTGTGGTAGCGGGAGAACTTCTTTCGGAGACCCAGTACTTC.

The chain's CDR3 is CASSSPRGDGTNEKLFF. In DNA form, the CDR3 reads TGTGCCAGCTCATCCCCCCGGGGGGATGGAACTAATGAAAAACTGTTTTTT. The genes are TRBV18 and TRBJ1-4; D is perhaps TRBD1 (5 bases). This CDR3 has 17 amino acids. Per the germline V gene, CDR1 is KGHSH and CDR2 is LQKENI. Trimming stripped 5 bases from V and 1 base from J, with 17 bases between.

This chain joins TRBV30 and TRBJ1-1, with a weak D call TRBD1 (5 bases). The V gene lost 5 bases and the J gene lost 11 bases, with 12 bases spanning the gap. Germline CDR1 is GTSNPN and CDR2 is SVGIG (reference sequence). The CDR3 loop spans 10 amino acids. CDR3 region: CAWVGHTAFF. CDR3 DNA: TGTGCCTGGGTCGGACATACGGCTTTCTTT.

The chain is built from TRBV2 and TRBJ1-2; 8 bases align to TRBD1. Losses at the gene ends were 6 bases for V and 7 bases for J; bases not matched to a gene: 1. Per germline, CDR1 SNHLY and CDR2 FYNNEI. CDR3 length: 11 residues. The CDR3 nucleotides read TGTGCCAGCAGCGACAGGGGTGGCTACACCTTC. This translates into CASSDRGGYTF.

This clone was observed once. The V call is TRBV18, the J call TRBJ2-3; D is possibly TRBD2 (7 bases). V lost 1 base and J 4 bases, leaving 9 bases between the germline ends. The CDR3 is 14 amino acids. Germline values: CDR1 KGHSH, CDR2 LQKENI. The DNA for the CDR3 is TGTGCCAGCTCACCACTCGGGGGGCCAGATACGCAGTATTTT. Translated, it gives CASSPLGGPDTQYF.

This clone was counted only a few times. The chain combines TRBV6-1 with TRBJ1-1; D remains unclear. This CDR3 is built from 17 residues. Deletions cut 4 bases from V and 5 bases from J, with 23 bases between. Germline V gene sequence: CDR1 MNHNS, CDR2 SASEGT. The CDR3 spells CASSAWTNPRSGTEAFF. CDR3 nucleotide sequence: TGTGCCAGCAGTGCCTGGACGAACCCGAGATCGGGGACTGAAGCTTTCTTT.

J is TRBJ2-7 and V is TRBV7-6; a weak D match, TRBD1 (6 bases). Trimming took 1 base from V and 6 from J, leaving 19 bases between them. CDR1 and CDR2 from the germline V gene are SGHVS and FNYEAQ. The CDR3 is 16 residues long. The CDR3 loop is CASSLEGRTVAAEQYF. CDR3 sequence (DNA): TGTGCCAGCAGCTTAGAGGGACGGACAGTTGCGGCCGAGCAGTACTTC. Full variable domain (rest looked up from reference TRBV7-6 and TRBJ2-7): GAGVSQSPRYKVTKRGQDVALRCDPISGHVSLYWYRQALGQGPEFLTYFNYEAQQDKSGLPNDRFSAERPEGSISTLTIQRTEQRDSAMYRCASSLEGRTVAAEQYFGPGTRLTVT.

The rearrangement joins TRBV19 to TRBJ2-4; 14 bases map to TRBD2. Germline V gene data show CDR1 as LNHDA and CDR2 as SQIVND (reference sequence). With 1 base clipped from V and 9 bases from J, the junction kept 14 bases outside the gene matches. The CDR3 runs to 19 residues. The CDR3 DNA sequence: TGTGCCAGTAGTATAGGGCACCCCGGGACTAGCGGGAGAGGCGGCATTCAGTACTTC. It encodes CASSIGHPGTSGRGGIQYF.

This rearrangement joins TRBV7-9 to TRBJ2-3; 9 positions agree with TRBD1. V lost 4 bases, J lost 5 bases, and 13 bases stayed unmatched. CDR1 is SEHNR, CDR2 FQNEAQ, per germline (reference sequence). There are 17 residues in the CDR3. This CDR3 reads CASSSFTGTGKVDTQYF. CDR3 DNA sequence: TGTGCCAGCAGCTCGTTTACCGGGACAGGGAAGGTAGATACGCAGTATTTT.

Worth noting for this clone: One end of the junction does not line up with germline, which may come from a read error. The V call is TRBV7-2, the J call TRBJ1-1; D may be TRBD1 (5 bases). This CDR3 contains 13 residues. Per germline, CDR1 SGHTA and CDR2 FQGNSA. CDR3 loop: CASSLGPGTGAFF. CDR3 bases: TGTGCCAGCAGCCTGGGCCCGGGGACTGGAGCTTTCTTT.

This clone was seen just once. The chain couples TRBV27 to TRBJ2-1, with TRBD2 matching over 11 bases. CDR1 is MNHEY and CDR2 is SMNVEV in the germline V gene (reference sequence). V dropped 8 bases and J dropped 7; count of bases not matched to a gene: 13. This CDR3 contains 16 residues. The DNA of the CDR3 is TGTGCCAGCCCACCCCCCCTAGCGGGGGGCGGGAATGAGCAGTTCTTC. Amino acids: CASPPPLAGGGNEQFF.

V is TRBV9 and J is TRBJ1-3; TRBD1 might be the D (5 bases). The CDR3 totals 17 residues. V gave up 1 base and J gave up 0 bases, with 14 bases separating them. Looked up from germline, CDR1 is SGDLS and CDR2 is YYNGEE. Here the CDR3 DNA reads TGTGCCAGCAGCGTATCTGGGCAGGGTCGCTCTGGAAACACCATATATTTT. Translated, it gives CASSVSGQGRSGNTIYF. Variable domain in full (rest from reference TRBV9 and TRBJ1-3): DSGVTQTPKHLITATGQRVTLRCSPRSGDLSVYWYQQSLDQGLQFLIQYYNGEERAKGNILERFSAQQFPDLHSELNLSSLELGDSALYFCASSVSGQGRSGNTIYFGEGSWLTVV.

The genes are TRBV7-9 and TRBJ1-2; perhaps TRBD1 as D (5 bases). With 3 bases removed from V and 3 bases from J, the gap between germline ends came to 14 bases. Germline V CDR1 and CDR2: SEHNR, FQNEAQ (reference sequence). The CDR3 covers 15 residues. The CDR3, as DNA: TGTGCCAGCAGCTTTCTGGCGGGGCAAGACTATGGCTACACCTTC. It specifies CASSFLAGQDYGYTF.

The chain uses TRBV12-5 and TRBJ2-7; D possibly corresponds to TRBD1 (6 bases). The germline gives CDR1 LGHNT, CDR2 FRNRAP. CDR3 length equals 12 residues. V lost 5 bases and J 6 bases, leaving 11 bases between the germline ends. The DNA of the CDR3 is TGTGCTAGTGGTCTCCGGGACACCGAGCAGTACTTC. Its protein is CASGLRDTEQYF. Combining the CDR3 with reference TRBV12-5 and TRBJ2-7 gives the whole variable domain DARVTQTPRHKVTEMGQEVTMRCQPILGHNTVFWYRQTMMQGLELLAYFRNRAPLDDSGMPKDRFSAEMPDATLATLKIQPSEPRDSAVYFCASGLRDTEQYFGPGTRLTVT.

The V call is TRBV30, the J call TRBJ2-7; 9 positions match TRBD1. V was clipped by 1 base and J by 3 bases; unmatched bases: 4. CDR1 GTSNPN and CDR2 SVGIG come from the germline V gene (reference sequence). The CDR3 totals 14 residues. The CDR3 loop reads CAWSGGTGLYEQYF. CDR3 sequence (DNA): TGTGCCTGGAGTGGAGGGACAGGGCTCTACGAGCAGTACTTC.